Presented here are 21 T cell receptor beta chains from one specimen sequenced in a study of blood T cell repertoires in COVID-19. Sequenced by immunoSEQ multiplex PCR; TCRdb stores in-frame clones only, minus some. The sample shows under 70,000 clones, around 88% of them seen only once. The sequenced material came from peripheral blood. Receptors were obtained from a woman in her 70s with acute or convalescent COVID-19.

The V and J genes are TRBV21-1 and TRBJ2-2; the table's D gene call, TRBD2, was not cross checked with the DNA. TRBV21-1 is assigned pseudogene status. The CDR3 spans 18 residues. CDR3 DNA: TGTGCCAGCAGCTGGACCTACCTAGCGGGGGCCAACACCGGGGAGCTGTTTTTT. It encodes CASSWTYLAGANTGELFF.

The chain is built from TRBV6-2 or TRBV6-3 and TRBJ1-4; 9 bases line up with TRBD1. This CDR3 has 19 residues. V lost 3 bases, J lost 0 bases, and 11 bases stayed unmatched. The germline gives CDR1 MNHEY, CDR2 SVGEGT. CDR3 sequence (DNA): TGTGCCAGCAGTTATGGGACAGGGAAGTTTGCCTCAACTAATGAAAAACTGTTTTTT. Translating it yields CASSYGTGKFASTNEKLFF.

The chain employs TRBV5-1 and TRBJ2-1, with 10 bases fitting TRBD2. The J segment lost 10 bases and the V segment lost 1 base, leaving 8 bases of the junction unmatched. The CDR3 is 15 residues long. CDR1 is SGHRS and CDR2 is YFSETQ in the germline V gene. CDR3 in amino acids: CASSLRLAGVEEQFF. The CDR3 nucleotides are TGCGCCAGCAGCTTGAGGCTAGCGGGGGTAGAGGAGCAGTTCTTC.

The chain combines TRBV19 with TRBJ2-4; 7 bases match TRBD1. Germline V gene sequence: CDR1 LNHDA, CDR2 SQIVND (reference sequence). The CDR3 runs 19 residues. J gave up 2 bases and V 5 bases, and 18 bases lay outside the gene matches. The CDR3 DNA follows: TGTGCCAGTAGTCCCGTCAGAGGGGGCCAGTTGAGGACCAAAAACATTCAGTACTTC. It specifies CASSPVRGGQLRTKNIQYF.

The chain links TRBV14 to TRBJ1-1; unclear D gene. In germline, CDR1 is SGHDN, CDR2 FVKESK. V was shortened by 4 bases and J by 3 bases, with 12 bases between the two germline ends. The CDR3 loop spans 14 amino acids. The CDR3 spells CASSPDLGDTEAFF. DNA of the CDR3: TGTGCCAGCAGCCCTGATCTCGGGGACACTGAAGCTTTCTTT.

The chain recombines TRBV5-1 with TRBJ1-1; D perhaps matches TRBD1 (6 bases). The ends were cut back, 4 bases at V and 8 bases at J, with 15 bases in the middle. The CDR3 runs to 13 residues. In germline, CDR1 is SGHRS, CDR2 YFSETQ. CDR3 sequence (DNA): TGCGCCAGCAGCACCATACAGGGACTAGAAGCTTTCTTT. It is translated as CASSTIQGLEAFF.

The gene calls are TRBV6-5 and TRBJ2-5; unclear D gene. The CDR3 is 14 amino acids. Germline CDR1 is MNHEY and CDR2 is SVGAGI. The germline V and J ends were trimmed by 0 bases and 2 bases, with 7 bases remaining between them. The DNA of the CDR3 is TGTGCCAGCAGTTACTCTAGCCCACAAGAGACCCAGTACTTC. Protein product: CASSYSSPQETQYF.

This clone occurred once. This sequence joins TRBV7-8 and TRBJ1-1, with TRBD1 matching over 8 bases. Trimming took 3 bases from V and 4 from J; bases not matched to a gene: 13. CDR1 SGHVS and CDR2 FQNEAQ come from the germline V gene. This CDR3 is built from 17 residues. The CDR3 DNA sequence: TGTGCCAGCAGCTTTTTGAGGGCCAGGGACAGGCGCACTGAAGCTTTCTTT. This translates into CASSFLRARDRRTEAFF.

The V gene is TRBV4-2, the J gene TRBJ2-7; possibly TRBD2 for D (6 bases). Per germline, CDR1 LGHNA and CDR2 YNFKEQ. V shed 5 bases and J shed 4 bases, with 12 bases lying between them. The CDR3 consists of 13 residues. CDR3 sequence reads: CASSSFGGYEQYF. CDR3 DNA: TGTGCCAGCAGCTCCTTCGGGGGTTACGAGCAGTACTTC.

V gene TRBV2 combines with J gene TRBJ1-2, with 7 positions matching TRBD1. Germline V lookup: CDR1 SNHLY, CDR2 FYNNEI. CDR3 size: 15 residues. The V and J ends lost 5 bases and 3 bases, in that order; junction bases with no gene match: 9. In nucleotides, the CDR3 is TGTGCCAGCAGTTTAAGGGGGCGCGGGGACTATGGCTACACCTTC. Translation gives CASSLRGRGDYGYTF. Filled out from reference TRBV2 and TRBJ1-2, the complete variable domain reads EPEVTQTPSHQVTQMGQEVILRCVPISNHLYFYWYRQILGQKVEFLVSFYNNEISEKSEIFDDQFSVERPDGSNFTLKIRSTKLEDSAMYFCASSLRGRGDYGYTFGSGTRLTVV.

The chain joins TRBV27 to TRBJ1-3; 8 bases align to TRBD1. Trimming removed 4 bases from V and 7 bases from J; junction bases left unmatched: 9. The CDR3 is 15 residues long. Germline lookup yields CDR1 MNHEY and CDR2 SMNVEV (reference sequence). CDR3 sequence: CASSSLTGVVNTIYF. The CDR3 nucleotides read TGTGCCAGCAGTTCTTTGACAGGGGTTGTTAACACCATATATTTT.

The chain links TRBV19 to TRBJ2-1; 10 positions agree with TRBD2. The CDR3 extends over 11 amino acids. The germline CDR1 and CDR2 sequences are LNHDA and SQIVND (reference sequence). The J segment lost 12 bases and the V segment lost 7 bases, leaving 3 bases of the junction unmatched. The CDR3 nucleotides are TGTGCCAGTACTAGCGGGAGAAGGCAGTTCTTC. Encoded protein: CASTSGRRQFF.

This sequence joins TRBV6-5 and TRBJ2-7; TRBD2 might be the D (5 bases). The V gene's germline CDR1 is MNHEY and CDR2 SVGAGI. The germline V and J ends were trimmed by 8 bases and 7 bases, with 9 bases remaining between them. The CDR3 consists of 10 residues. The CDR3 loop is CASGSWEQYF. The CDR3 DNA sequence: TGTGCCAGCGGGAGTTGGGAGCAGTACTTC.

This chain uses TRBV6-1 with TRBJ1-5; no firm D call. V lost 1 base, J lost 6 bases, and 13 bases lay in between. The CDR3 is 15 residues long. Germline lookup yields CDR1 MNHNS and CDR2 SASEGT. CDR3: CASSEVPGMGQPQHF. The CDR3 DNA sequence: TGTGCCAGCAGTGAAGTCCCGGGGATGGGTCAGCCCCAGCATTTT.

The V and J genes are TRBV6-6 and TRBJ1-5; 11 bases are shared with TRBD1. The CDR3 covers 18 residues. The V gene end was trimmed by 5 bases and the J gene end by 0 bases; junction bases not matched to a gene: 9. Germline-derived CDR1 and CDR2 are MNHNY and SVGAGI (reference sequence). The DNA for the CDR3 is TGTGCCAGCAGTCACACGGACAGGGGGCTCAGTAGCAATCAGCCCCAGCATTTT. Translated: CASSHTDRGLSSNQPQHF.

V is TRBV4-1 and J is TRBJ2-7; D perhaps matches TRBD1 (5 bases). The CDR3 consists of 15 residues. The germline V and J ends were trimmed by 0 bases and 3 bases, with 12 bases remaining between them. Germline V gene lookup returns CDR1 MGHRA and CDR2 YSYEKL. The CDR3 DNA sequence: TGCGCCAGCAGCCAAGATGGTCAGGGCGGCTACGAGCAGTACTTC. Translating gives CASSQDGQGGYEQYF.

The CDR3 nucleotides are TGTGCCAGCAGTTCCATCCGGGACTCCGATCCCACTCAGCCCCAGCATTTT. Translation: CASSSIRDSDPTQPQHF. The chain uses TRBV6-2 or TRBV6-3 and TRBJ1-5; weak D call: TRBD1 (5 bases). CDR3 length: 17 residues. Per germline, CDR1 MNHEY and CDR2 SVGEGT. V lost 4 bases and J lost 6, with 22 bases in between.

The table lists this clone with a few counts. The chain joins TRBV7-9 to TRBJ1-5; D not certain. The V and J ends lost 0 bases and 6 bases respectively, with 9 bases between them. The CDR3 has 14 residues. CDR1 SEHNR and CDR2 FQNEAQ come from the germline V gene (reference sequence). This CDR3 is CASSLAGEGQPQHF. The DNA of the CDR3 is TGTGCCAGCAGCTTAGCAGGCGAGGGTCAGCCCCAGCATTTT.

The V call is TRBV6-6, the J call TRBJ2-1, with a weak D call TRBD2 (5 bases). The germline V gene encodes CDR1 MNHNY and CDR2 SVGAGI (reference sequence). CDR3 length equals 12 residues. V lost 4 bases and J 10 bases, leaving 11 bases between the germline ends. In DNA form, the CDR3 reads TGTGCCAGCAGTTGGTGGAGCGGCGAGCAGTTCTTC. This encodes CASSWWSGEQFF.

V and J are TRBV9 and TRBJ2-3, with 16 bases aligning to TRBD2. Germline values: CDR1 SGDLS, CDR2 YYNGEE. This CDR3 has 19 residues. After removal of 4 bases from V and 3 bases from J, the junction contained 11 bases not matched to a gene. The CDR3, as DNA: TGTGCCAGCAGCCCCCCCGGGACTAGCGGGGGGGCCGAGACAGATACGCAGTATTTT. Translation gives CASSPPGTSGGAETDTQYF.

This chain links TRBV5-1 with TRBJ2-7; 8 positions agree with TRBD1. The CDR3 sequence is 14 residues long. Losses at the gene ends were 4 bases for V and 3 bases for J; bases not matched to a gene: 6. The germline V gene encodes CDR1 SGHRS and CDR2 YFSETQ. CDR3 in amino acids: CASSARQGSYEQYF. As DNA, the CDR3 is TGCGCCAGCAGCGCCCGACAGGGGAGCTACGAGCAGTACTTC.